These 9 T cell receptor beta chains were sequenced from one sample in a study of cytomegalovirus exposure and HLA in healthy donors. Clones were read by immunoSEQ multiplex PCR, and TCRdb kept only the in-frame ones, dropping some. Of fewer than 200,000 clones listed, roughly 89% are singletons. The source material was PBMCs. These receptor sequences come from a woman aged 18-29 years in good health and CMV-seropositive.

The genes are TRBV18 and TRBJ2-1; D uncertain. Per germline, CDR1 KGHSH and CDR2 LQKENI. Trimming stripped 5 bases from V and 2 bases from J, with 19 bases between. The CDR3 sequence is 17 residues long. The DNA for the CDR3 is TGTGCCAGCTCAAAGATCAACCCGGGTACCACCTACAATGAGCAGTTCTTC. It translates to CASSKINPGTTYNEQFF.

This clone was seen a single time. The chain combines TRBV4-1 with TRBJ2-2; 12 bases align to TRBD2. Trimming at V came to 4 bases and at J to 6 bases, leaving 3 bases not matched to a gene. Germline assignment: CDR1 MGHRA and CDR2 YSYEKL. This CDR3 contains 15 residues. As DNA, the CDR3 is TGCGCCAGCAGCCTTGGGACTAGCGGGCCCGGGGAGCTGTTTTTT. Residues: CASSLGTSGPGELFF.

The V call is TRBV11-2, the J call TRBJ1-2; 7 nucleotides align to TRBD1. CDR1 SGHAT and CDR2 FQNNGV come from the germline V gene. The CDR3 is 15 amino acids. The J segment lost 6 bases and the V segment lost 0 bases, leaving 7 bases of the junction unmatched. CDR3 coding DNA: TGTGCCAGCAGCTTAGACAGGGGGTTTTTGCATGGCTACACCTTC. Translated: CASSLDRGFLHGYTF.

Only one count was recorded for this clone. The chain couples TRBV18 to TRBJ2-7, with TRBD2 as a possible D gene (5 bases). The germline CDR1 and CDR2 sequences are KGHSH and LQKENI. Trimming shortened V by 0 bases and J by 2 bases, and 11 bases separated the two germline ends. This CDR3 spans 15 amino acids. Written as DNA, the CDR3 is TGTGCCAGCTCACCACCCTTAGGACTGACCTACGAGCAGTACTTC. As protein: CASSPPLGLTYEQYF.

The chain recombines TRBV28 with TRBJ2-1, with TRBD2 matching over 7 bases. V dropped 5 bases and J dropped 4; count of bases not matched to a gene: 11. There are 16 residues in the CDR3. Germline assignment: CDR1 MDHEN and CDR2 SYDVKM. The CDR3 is CASSDGTTLVYNEQFF. CDR3 DNA: TGTGCCAGCAGTGACGGGACTACGCTCGTTTACAATGAGCAGTTCTTC.

V usage is TRBV6-1 and J usage is TRBJ1-2; no definite D call. V lost 6 bases to trimming and J lost 0 bases, with 14 bases between them. The germline CDR1 and CDR2 sequences are MNHNS and SASEGT. This CDR3 comprises 15 residues. CDR3 DNA sequence: TGTGCCAGCAGCACCCTTCTAATAGCTAACTATGGCTACACCTTC. This sequence encodes CASSTLLIANYGYTF.

The V call is TRBV6-1, the J call TRBJ2-4; D might be TRBD1 (6 bases). The CDR3 has 17 residues. Trimming stripped 1 base from V and 0 bases from J, with 13 bases between. CDR1 MNHNS and CDR2 SASEGT come from the germline V gene. The CDR3 DNA follows: TGTGCCAGCAGTGAAGAGGACAGCCAACTAGCCAAAAACATTCAGTACTTC. It codes for CASSEEDSQLAKNIQYF.

The V and J genes are TRBV6-5 and TRBJ2-7; 13 bases fit TRBD2. This CDR3 contains 15 residues. J lost 7 bases, V lost 4 bases, and 7 bases had no gene match. Germline assignment: CDR1 MNHEY and CDR2 SVGAGI. CDR3 DNA sequence: TGTGCCAGCAGTTCGCCGGGACTAGCGGGGAGTGAGCAGTACTTC. This codes for CASSSPGLAGSEQYF.

The genes are TRBV7-2 and TRBJ1-6; D is possibly TRBD1 (5 bases). The CDR3 loop spans 18 amino acids. Germline CDR1 and CDR2: SGHTA and FQGNSA. V was trimmed by 1 base and J by 0 bases, leaving 13 bases between them. Here the CDR3 DNA reads TGTGCCAGCAGCTTAGTGGGAAAAGACAGCTCCTATAATTCACCCCTCCACTTT. It yields the protein CASSLVGKDSSYNSPLHF. Full variable domain (rest looked up from reference TRBV7-2 and TRBJ1-6): GAGVSQSPSNKVTEKGKDVELRCDPISGHTALYWYRQSLGQGLEFLIYFQGNSAPDKSGLPSDRFSAERTGGSVSTLTIQRTQQEDSAVYLCASSLVGKDSSYNSPLHFGNGTRLTVT.